The entry below gives a single TCR beta chain sequence along with its context. This sample is part of a study of T-cell memory formation after mild COVID-19. Study at large: The TCR clusters were mostly specific to one donor.

V shed 4 bases and J shed 0 bases, with 12 bases lying between them. This CDR3 region has 16 residues. The germline V gene has CDR1 MDHEN and CDR2 SYDVKM. MiXCR, run by TCRdb on the 5' RACE reads, gives a single entry per CDR3 protein. The table shows just under 550,000 distinct CDR3 sequences, with about a fifth occurring only once. The chain has TRBV28 and TRBJ2-2; D perhaps matches TRBD1 (6 bases). The sequence was collected from an adult woman who had mild COVID-19 (a few samples of this study predate the infection). Cell type and time point are not known. Sequenced material: PBMCs or a T cell subset sorted from them (not recorded which). CDR3 in DNA: TGTGCCAGCAGTTCTAAACAGGGCTCGAACACCGGGGAGCTGTTTTTT. This sequence encodes CASSSKQGSNTGELFF.